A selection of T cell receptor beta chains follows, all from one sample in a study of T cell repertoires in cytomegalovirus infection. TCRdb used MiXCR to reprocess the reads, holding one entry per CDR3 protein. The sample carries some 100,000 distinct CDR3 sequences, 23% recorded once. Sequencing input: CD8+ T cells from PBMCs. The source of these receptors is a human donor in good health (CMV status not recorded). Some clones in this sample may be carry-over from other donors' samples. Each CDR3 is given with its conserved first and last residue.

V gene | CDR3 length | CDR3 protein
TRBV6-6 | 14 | CASSKQGLGTEAFF
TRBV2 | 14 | CASSVGPGNQPQHF
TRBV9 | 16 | CASSVSLVSDSGRYTF
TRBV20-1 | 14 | CSARDLGFSYEQYF
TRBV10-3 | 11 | CAIGGNTEAFF
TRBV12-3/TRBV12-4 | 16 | CASRFALAGGPEEQFF
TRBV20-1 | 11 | CSARDPKTQYF
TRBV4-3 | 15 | CASSQDDMSSRTQYF
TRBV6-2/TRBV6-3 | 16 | CASSWASLDSAPEQYF
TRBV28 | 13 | CASSSTGPEEQYF
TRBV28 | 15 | CASSFSGGGRETQYF
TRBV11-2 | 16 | CASSLGMEVRIGEQYF
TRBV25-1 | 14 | CASSGTPAGETQYF
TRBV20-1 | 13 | CSARDPHGYEQYF
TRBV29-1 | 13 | CSAWGGTSHGYTF
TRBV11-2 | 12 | CASSIGGGEQFF
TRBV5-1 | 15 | CASSPTGNANYGYTF
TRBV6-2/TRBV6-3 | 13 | CASSLYRGNEQYF
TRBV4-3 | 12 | CASSQDSNEQFF
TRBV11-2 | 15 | CASSLGLANTGELFF
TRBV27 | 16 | CASSSRGPTPNTEAFF
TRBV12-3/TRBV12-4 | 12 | CASSEQGQPQHF
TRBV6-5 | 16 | CASSYKSESGTGELFF
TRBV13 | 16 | CASSPGAQGNSYEQYF
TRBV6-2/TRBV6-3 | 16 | CASNPTGGGDYNEQFF
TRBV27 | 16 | CASSLPPGRYNSPLHF
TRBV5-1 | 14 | CASSLKWGRNEQFF
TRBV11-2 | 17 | CASSPGVTGVSSNEQFF
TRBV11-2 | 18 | CASLLGGLKGSGANVLTF
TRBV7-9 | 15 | CASSSTQDSHNEQFF
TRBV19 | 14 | CASSPPPPADTQYF
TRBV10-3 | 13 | CAISEFWKRELFF
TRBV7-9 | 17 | CASSSSSGRAFTGELFF
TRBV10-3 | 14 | CAISLTERDYEQYF
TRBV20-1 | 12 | CSARDAVDEQFF
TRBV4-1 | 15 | CASSQDDRGYTEAFF
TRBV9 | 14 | CASSAGRSSYEQYF